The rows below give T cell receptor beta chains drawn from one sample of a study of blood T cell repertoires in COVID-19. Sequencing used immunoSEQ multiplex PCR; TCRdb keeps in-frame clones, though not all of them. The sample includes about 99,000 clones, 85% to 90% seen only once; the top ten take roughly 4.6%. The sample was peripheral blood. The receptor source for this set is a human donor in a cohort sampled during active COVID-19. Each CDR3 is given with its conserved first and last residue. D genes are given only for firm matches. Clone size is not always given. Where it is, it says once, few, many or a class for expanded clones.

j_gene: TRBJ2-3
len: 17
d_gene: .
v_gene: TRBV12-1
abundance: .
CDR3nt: TGTGCCAGCAGCCCCTCGACTAGCGGGGCTAGCACAGATACGCAGTATTTT
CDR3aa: CASSPSTSGASTDTQYF

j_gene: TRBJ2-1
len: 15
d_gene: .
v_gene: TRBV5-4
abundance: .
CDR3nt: TGTGCCAGCAGCTTACCTCGGGTAGCGGACAATGAGCAGTTCTTC
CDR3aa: CASSLPRVADNEQFF

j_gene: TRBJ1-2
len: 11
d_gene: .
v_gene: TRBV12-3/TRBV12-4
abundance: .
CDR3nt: TGTGCCAGCAGTTCAGGGTTACGCTACACCTTC
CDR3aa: CASSSGLRYTF

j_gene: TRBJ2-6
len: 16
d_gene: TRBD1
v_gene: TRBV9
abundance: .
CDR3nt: TGTGCCAGCAGCGTACGTACAGGGGCTGGGGCCAACGTCCTGACTTTC
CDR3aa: CASSVRTGAGANVLTF

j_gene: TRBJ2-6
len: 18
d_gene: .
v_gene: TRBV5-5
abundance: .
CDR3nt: TGTGCCAGCAGCACCTTCCCTCCGGGGGTTTCTGGGGCCAACGTCCTGACTTTC
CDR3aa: CASSTFPPGVSGANVLTF

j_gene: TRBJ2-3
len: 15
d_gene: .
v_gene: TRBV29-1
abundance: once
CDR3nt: TGCAGCGTCCCCAGTGGGGGCGGCGGCACAGATACGCAGTATTTT
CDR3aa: CSVPSGGGGTDTQYF

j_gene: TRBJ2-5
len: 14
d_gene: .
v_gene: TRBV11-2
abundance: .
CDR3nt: TGTGCCAGCAGCCGAGGAGAGGCGCGCGAGACCCAGTACTTC
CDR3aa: CASSRGEARETQYF

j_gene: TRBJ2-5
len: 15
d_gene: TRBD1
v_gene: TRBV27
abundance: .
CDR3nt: TGTGCCAGCAGTTTTGGGCAGGGGGCGGCCCGGCCCCAGTACTTC
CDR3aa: CASSFGQGAARPQYF

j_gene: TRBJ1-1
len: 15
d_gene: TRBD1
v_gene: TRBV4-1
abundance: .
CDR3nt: TGCGCCAGCAGCCAATTTGGAGGGGGCTACGCTGAAGCTTTCTTT
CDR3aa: CASSQFGGGYAEAFF

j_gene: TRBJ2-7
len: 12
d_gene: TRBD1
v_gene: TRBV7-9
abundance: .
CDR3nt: TGTGCCAGCAGCGACAGGGTCTACGAGCAGTACTTC
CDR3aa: CASSDRVYEQYF

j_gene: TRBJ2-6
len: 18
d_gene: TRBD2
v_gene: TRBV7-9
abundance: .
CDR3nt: TGTGCCAGCACCCAGGGAGGGGCCCCCCTGGGTGGGGCCAACGTCCTGACTTTC
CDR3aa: CASTQGGAPLGGANVLTF

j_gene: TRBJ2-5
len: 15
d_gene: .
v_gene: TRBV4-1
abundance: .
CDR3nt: TGCGCCAGCAGCCAAGAGCCGGGAGTCGGAGAGACCCAGTACTTC
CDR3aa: CASSQEPGVGETQYF

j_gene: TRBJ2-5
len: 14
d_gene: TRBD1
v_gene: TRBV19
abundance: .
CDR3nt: TGTGCCAGTAGTATTGGGACAGGCGAAGAGACCCAGTACTTC
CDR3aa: CASSIGTGEETQYF

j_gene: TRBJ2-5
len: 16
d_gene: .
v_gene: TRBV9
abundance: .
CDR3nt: TGTGCCAGCAGCGCTGCATCACCGGGACTGGGAGAGACCCAGTACTTC
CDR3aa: CASSAASPGLGETQYF

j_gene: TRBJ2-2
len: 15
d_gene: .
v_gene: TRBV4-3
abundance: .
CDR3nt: TGCGCCAGCAGCCAAGATGCTAGTTATACCGGGGAGCTGTTTTTT
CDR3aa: CASSQDASYTGELFF

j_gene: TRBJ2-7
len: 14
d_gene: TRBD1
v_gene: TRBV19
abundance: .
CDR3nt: TGTGCCAGTAGCCTGGGACAGGGATTGGGGGAGCAGTACTTC
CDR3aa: CASSLGQGLGEQYF

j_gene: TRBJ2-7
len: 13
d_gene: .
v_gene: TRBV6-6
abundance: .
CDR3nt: TGTGCCAGCACGGGCCCGGGGTCAGTCGAGCAGTACTTC
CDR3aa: CASTGPGSVEQYF

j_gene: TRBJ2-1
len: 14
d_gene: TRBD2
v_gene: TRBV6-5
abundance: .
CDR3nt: TGTGCCAGCAGGCTTGTCCGGGGGGGCAATGAGCAGTTCTTC
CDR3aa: CASRLVRGGNEQFF

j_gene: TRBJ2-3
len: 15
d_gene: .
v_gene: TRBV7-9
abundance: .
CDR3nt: TGTGCCAGCAGCTCCTACCGGGACATCTCCTTCGCGCAGTATTTT
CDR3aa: CASSSYRDISFAQYF

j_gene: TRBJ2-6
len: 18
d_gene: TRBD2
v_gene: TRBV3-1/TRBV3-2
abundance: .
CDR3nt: TGTGCCAGCAGCCAAGACTTGGGACTACAATCTGGGGCCAACGTCCTGACTTTC
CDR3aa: CASSQDLGLQSGANVLTF

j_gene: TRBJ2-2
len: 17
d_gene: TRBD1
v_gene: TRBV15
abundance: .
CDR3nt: TGTGCCACCAGCAGAGATAATGGACAGGGGTTCTCCGGGGAGCTGTTTTTT
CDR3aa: CATSRDNGQGFSGELFF

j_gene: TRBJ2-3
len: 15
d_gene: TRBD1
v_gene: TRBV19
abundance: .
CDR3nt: TGTGCCAGTAGTCGGACAGGAACTAGCACAGATACGCAGTATTTT
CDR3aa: CASSRTGTSTDTQYF

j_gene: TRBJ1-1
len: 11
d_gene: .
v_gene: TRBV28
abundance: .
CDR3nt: TGTGCCAGCAGTTCCCTGGGCCAAGCTTTCTTT
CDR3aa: CASSSLGQAFF

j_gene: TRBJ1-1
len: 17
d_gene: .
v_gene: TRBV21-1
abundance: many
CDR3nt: TGTGCCAGTACACCTCCTCGAACATGGGAGGTTAACACTGAAGCTTTCTTT
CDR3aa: CASTPPRTWEVNTEAFF

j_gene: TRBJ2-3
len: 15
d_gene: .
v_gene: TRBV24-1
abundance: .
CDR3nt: TGTGCCACCAGTGATTTAACGGGGAGCACAGATACGCAGTATTTT
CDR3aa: CATSDLTGSTDTQYF

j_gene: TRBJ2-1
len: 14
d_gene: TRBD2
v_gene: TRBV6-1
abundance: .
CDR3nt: TGTGCCAGCAGTGAATCCGGACTAGATGATGAGCAGTTCTTC
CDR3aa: CASSESGLDDEQFF

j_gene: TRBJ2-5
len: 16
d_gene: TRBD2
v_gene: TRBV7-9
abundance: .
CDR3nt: TGTGCCAGCAGCGTGCGTGGCCTAGCGGGGGGTAAGACCCAGTACTTC
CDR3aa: CASSVRGLAGGKTQYF

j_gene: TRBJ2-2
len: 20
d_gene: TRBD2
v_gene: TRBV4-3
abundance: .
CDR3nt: TGCGCCAGCAGCCAAGGATTCGGACTAGCGGGTGCGGGGCAGACCGGGGAGCTGTTTTTT
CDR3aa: CASSQGFGLAGAGQTGELFF

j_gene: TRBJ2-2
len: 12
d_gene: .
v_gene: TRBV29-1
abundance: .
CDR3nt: TGCAGCGTTGGTTCCAGGACCGGGGAGCTGTTTTTT
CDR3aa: CSVGSRTGELFF

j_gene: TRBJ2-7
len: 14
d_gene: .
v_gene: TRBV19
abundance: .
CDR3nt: TGTGCCAGTAGACCCAACGGAGGGTCCTACGAGCAGTACTTC
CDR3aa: CASRPNGGSYEQYF

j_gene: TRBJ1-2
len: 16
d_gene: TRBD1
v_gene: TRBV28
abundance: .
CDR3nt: TGTGCCAGCGGTATTGTTCCGGACAGGAGCCTGGGTCGCTACACCTTC
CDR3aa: CASGIVPDRSLGRYTF

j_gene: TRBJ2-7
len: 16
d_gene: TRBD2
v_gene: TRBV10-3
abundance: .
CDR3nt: TGTGCCATCAGTGACCTATCTAGCGGGTTAACCTACGAGCAGTACTTC
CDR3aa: CAISDLSSGLTYEQYF

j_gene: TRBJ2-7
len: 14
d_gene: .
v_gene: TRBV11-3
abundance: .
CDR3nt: TGTGCCAGCAGCTTACGAGACAGTCGGCGCGAGCAGTACTTC
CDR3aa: CASSLRDSRREQYF

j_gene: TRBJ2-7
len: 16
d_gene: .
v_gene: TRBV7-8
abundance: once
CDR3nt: TGTGCCAGCAGCTTATTCGGGTCAGGGCTTTCCTACGAGCAGTACTTC
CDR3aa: CASSLFGSGLSYEQYF

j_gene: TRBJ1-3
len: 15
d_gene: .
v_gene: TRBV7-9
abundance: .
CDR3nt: TGTGCCAGCACCCCGCGGAGGGGCTCTGGAAACACCATATATTTT
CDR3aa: CASTPRRGSGNTIYF

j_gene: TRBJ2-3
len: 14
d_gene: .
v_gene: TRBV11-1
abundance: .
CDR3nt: TGTGCCAGCAGCCGTACCCTAAGCACAGATACGCAGTATTTT
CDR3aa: CASSRTLSTDTQYF

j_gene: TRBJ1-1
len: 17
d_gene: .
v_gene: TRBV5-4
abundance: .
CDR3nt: TGTGCCAGCAGCTTTGAGCCAGGGCGGTCGGGGGACACTGAAGCTTTCTTT
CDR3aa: CASSFEPGRSGDTEAFF

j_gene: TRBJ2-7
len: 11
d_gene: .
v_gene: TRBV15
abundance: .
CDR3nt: TGTGCCACCACCGCGTCCTACGAGCAGTACTTC
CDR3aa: CATTASYEQYF

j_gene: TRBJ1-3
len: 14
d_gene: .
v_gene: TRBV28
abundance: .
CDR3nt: TGTGCCAGCAGTCTCGGGAACTCTGGAAACACCATATATTTT
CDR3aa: CASSLGNSGNTIYF

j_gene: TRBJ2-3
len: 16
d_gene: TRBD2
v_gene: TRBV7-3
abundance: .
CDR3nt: TGTGCCAGCAGCCCCGGGTGGAGCGGGGTGGGGAATACGCAGTATTTT
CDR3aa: CASSPGWSGVGNTQYF

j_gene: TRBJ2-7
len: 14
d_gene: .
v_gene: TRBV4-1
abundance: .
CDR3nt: TGCGCCAGCAGCCAAGATCCCGGGGTTGTGGAGCAGTACTTC
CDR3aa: CASSQDPGVVEQYF